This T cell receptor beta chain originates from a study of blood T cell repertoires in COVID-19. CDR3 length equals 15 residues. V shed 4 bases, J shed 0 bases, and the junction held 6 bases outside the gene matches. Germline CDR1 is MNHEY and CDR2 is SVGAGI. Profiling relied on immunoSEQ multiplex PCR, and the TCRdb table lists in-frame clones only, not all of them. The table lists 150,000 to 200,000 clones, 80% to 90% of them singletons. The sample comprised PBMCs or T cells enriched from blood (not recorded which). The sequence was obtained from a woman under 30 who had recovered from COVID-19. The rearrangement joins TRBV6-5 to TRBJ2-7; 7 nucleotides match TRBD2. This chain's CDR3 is CASSSRGERSYEQYF. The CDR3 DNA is TGTGCCAGCAGTTCCCGGGGGGAGCGCTCCTACGAGCAGTACTTC.